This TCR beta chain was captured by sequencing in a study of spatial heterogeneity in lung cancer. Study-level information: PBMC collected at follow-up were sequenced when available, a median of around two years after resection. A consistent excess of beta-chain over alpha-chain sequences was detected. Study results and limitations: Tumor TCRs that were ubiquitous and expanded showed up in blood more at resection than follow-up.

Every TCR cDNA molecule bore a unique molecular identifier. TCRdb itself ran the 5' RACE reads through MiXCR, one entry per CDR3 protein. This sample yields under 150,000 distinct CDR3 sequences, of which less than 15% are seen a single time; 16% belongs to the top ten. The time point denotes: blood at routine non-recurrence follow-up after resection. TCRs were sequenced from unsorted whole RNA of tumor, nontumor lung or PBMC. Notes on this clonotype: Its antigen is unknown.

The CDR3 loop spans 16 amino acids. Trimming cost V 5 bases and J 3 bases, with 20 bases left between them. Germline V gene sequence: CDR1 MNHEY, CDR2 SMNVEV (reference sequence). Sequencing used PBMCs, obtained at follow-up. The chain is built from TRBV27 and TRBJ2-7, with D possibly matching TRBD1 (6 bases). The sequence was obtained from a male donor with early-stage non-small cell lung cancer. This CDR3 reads CASSPRPGHRGYEQYF. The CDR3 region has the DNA TGTGCCAGCAGTCCCCGGCCGGGACATCGGGGCTACGAGCAGTACTTC.